A selection of T cell receptor beta chains follows, all from one sample in a study of shared clonotypes between healthy human individuals. Using immunoSEQ multiplex PCR, the repertoire was profiled, and TCRdb retains in-frame clones only, with some absent. This sample has some 1.5 million clones, with around 95% found just once. Sequencing used naive CD4+ T cells sorted from blood. The receptor source for this set is a man under 40 in good health. The conserved cysteine and the conserved F or W are not part of the CDR3 here. The order of the fields is CDR3 length, V gene, clone size, J gene, CDR3 protein. The size field is filled for only some rows; it gives once, few, many or a size class.

>9|TRBV7-3|-|TRBJ2-1
ASSLGGEQF
>11|TRBV28|-|TRBJ1-1
ASSARDGKGAF
>11|TRBV29-1|-|TRBJ1-2
SVDIEGFYGYT
>12|TRBV10-2|-|TRBJ2-7
ASIGAPRPYEQY
>13|TRBV18|-|TRBJ2-6
ASSLQGSGANVLT
>12|TRBV28|-|TRBJ2-7
ATLVTSGRYEQY
>11|TRBV5-4|-|TRBJ2-2
ASSFSNSGELF
>11|TRBV30|-|TRBJ1-5
AAEGARNQPQH
>12|TRBV29-1|-|TRBJ2-1
SGGGASSYNEQF
>12|TRBV28|-|TRBJ2-7
ASSPGTETYEQY
>15|TRBV15|-|TRBJ2-3
ATSRGPSGRTEDTQY
>12|TRBV19|-|TRBJ2-6
ASSRISGANVLT
>9|TRBV29-1|-|TRBJ2-3
SPSETDTQY
>14|TRBV5-5|-|TRBJ1-2
ASSLGGTGANYGYT
>12|TRBV29-1|once|TRBJ1-3
SVEDRGAYNTIY
>11|TRBV5-4|-|TRBJ1-4
ASASGTSEKLF
>11|TRBV29-1|-|TRBJ2-1
SVDPDSYNEQF
>16|TRBV9|-|TRBJ2-2
ASSVVQGTGGITGELF
>15|TRBV7-2|-|TRBJ2-3
ASSQPRDRNWVDTQY
>10|TRBV7-9|-|TRBJ2-1
ASSLRSGKQF
>13|TRBV9|-|TRBJ1-5
ASSESPVGNQPQH
>11|TRBV2|-|TRBJ1-5
ASGGGTTQPQH
>13|TRBV4-2|-|TRBJ2-7
ASSQAGVARYEQY
>13|TRBV6-6|once|TRBJ2-2
ASSYQAGSTGELF
>12|TRBV5-5|-|TRBJ1-2
ASSLRGQDYGYT
>14|TRBV11-1|-|TRBJ2-7
ASSFRLGTRAYEQY
>13|TRBV4-1|-|TRBJ2-3
ASSHGGEVADTQY
>13|TRBV18|-|TRBJ2-7
ASSYDRVTAYEQY
>10|TRBV10-3|-|TRBJ2-5
ATQGSGETQY
>13|TRBV6-5|-|TRBJ2-3
ASSSRTSGQYTQY
>13|TRBV28|-|TRBJ2-1
ASSPVTGSYNEQF
>13|TRBV7-2|-|TRBJ1-3
ASSSRGTAGNTIY
>15|TRBV7-9|-|TRBJ2-1
ASSSRFGTGMINEQF
>12|TRBV29-1|-|TRBJ2-1
SVESSGGFGEQF
>11|TRBV5-5|-|TRBJ1-2
ASYQPDGYGYT
>15|TRBV4-3|-|TRBJ2-1
ASSQEAQGEFYNEQF
>15|TRBV5-8|once|TRBJ2-5
ASSLGSGFSEQETQY
>13|TRBV30|-|TRBJ2-7
AWSTAAGAPYEQY
>12|TRBV6-1|-|TRBJ2-7
ASIEGGIIYEQY
>11|TRBV7-9|-|TRBJ2-1
ASSQIVGGEQF
>10|TRBV19|-|TRBJ2-2
ASRSGAGELF
>12|TRBV28|-|TRBJ2-3
ASSSPSGTDTQY
>12|TRBV11-2|-|TRBJ2-7
ASRDWDSSYEQY
>10|TRBV6-1|-|TRBJ1-1
ASRDSITEAF
>12|TRBV29-1|-|TRBJ2-1
SVEWERAYNEQF